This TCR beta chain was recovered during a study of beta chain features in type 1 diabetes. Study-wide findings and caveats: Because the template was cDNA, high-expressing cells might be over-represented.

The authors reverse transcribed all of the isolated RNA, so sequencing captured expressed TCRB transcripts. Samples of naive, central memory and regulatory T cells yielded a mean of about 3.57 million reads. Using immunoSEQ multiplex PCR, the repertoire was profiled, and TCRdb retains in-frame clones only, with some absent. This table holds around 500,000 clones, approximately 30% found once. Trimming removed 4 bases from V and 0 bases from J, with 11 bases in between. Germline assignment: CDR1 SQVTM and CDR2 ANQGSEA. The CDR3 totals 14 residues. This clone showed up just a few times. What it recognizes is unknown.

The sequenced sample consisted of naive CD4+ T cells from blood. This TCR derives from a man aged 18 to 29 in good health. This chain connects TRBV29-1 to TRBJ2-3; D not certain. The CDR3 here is CSVVLTTSTDTQYF. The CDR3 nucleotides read TGCAGCGTTGTACTTACGACTAGCACAGATACGCAGTATTTT.